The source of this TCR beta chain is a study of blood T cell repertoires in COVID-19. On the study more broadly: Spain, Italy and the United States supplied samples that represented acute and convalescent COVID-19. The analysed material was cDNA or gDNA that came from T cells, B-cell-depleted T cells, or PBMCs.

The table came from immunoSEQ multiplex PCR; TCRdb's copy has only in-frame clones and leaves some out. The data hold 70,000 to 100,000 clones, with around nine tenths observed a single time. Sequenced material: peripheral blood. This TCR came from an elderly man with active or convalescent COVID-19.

CDR3 amino acids: CSVGTSGREEQYF. CDR3 nucleotide sequence: TGCAGCGTTGGGACTAGCGGGAGGGAGGAGCAGTACTTC. V gene TRBV29-1 combines with J gene TRBJ2-7, with 15 bases lining up with TRBD2. The junction had 2 bases not matched to a gene; V was cut back by 4 bases and J by 7 bases. Germline CDR1 and CDR2: SQVTM and ANQGSEA. The CDR3 extends over 13 amino acids.